Each of the 10 T cell receptor beta chains below was sequenced from the same sample in a study of T cell changes during pregnancy in multiple sclerosis. Using immunoSEQ multiplex PCR, the repertoire was profiled, and TCRdb retains in-frame clones only, with some absent. The data hold just under 50,000 clones, with roughly nine tenths observed a single time. The source was CD8+ T cells from peripheral blood mononuclear cells, collected after pregnancy. These receptors were obtained from a female donor with multiple sclerosis, enrolled in a pregnancy study.

This rearrangement joins TRBV6-6 to TRBJ1-2; possible D gene TRBD1, 5 bases. This CDR3 has 11 residues. V lost 8 bases, J lost 6 bases, and 10 bases lay in between. Germline V lookup: CDR1 MNHNY, CDR2 SVGAGI (reference sequence). The CDR3 region is CASLRGDGYTF. The CDR3 nucleotides read TGTGCCAGCCTCCGGGGGGATGGCTACACCTTC.

This chain links TRBV15 with TRBJ2-1; 11 bases match TRBD2. After removal of 0 bases from V and 10 bases from J, the junction contained 5 bases not matched to a gene. The CDR3 has 15 amino acids. Germline V gene sequence: CDR1 LNHNV, CDR2 YYDKDF (reference sequence). The CDR3 region is CATSRDSGGAREQFF. CDR3 nucleotides: TGTGCCACCAGCAGAGATAGCGGGGGGGCCCGGGAGCAGTTCTTC.

The chain joins TRBV2 to TRBJ1-1; D is unresolved. V lost 5 bases and J 5 bases, leaving 12 bases between the germline ends. The CDR3 has 13 amino acids. Germline-derived CDR1 and CDR2 are SNHLY and FYNNEI. The DNA for the CDR3 is TGTGCCAGCAGTCTCGGACTGGCTACTGAAGCTTTCTTT. It translates to CASSLGLATEAFF.

The chain recombines TRBV5-6 with TRBJ1-2; no clear D. The CDR3 length is 14 residues. CDR1 is SGHDT and CDR2 is YYEEEE in the germline V gene. V was shortened by 1 base and J by 6 bases, with 13 bases between the two germline ends. The CDR3 loop reads CASSLNEDPHGYTF. As DNA, the CDR3 is TGTGCCAGCAGCTTGAATGAGGATCCTCATGGCTACACCTTC.

The chain carries TRBV11-2 and TRBJ1-1; D is undetermined. Trimming removed 3 bases at V and 4 bases at J, with 6 bases between. Germline loops: CDR1 SGHAT, CDR2 FQNNGV. CDR3 length: 12 amino acids. CDR3 DNA: TGTGCCAGCAGCTTTCGGAGCACTGAAGCTTTCTTT. As protein: CASSFRSTEAFF.

This chain uses TRBV7-9 with TRBJ2-3, with D possibly TRBD1 on 5 matching bases. Deletions cut 5 bases from V and 3 bases from J, with 6 bases between. Germline CDR1 and CDR2: SEHNR and FQNEAQ (reference sequence). The CDR3 consists of 12 residues. The CDR3 loop reads CASSAGTDTQYF. DNA for the CDR3: TGTGCCAGCAGCGCAGGGACAGATACGCAGTATTTT.

This chain links TRBV27 with TRBJ2-7, with D possibly matching TRBD2 (5 bases). Trimming removed 4 bases at V and 3 bases at J, with 16 bases between. Germline values: CDR1 MNHEY, CDR2 SMNVEV (reference sequence). This CDR3 is built from 15 residues. The CDR3 reads CASSSSPTTSYEQYF. The CDR3 region has the DNA TGTGCCAGCAGTTCCTCACCGACTACAAGCTACGAGCAGTACTTC.

In this sample, this clone turned up a few times. The chain links TRBV7-9 to TRBJ2-7; TRBD2 matches 14 bases. This CDR3 has 15 amino acids. Germline CDR1 is SEHNR and CDR2 is FQNEAQ (reference sequence). The V and J ends lost 5 bases and 7 bases, in that order; junction bases with no gene match: 7. This CDR3 is CASSPRTSGGQEQYF. CDR3 in DNA: TGTGCCAGCAGCCCCCGGACTAGCGGGGGGCAAGAGCAGTACTTC.

This rearrangement joins TRBV7-9 to TRBJ2-1, with 8 bases aligning to TRBD2. The CDR3 has 11 residues. Germline trimming cut 4 bases from V and 15 bases from J; bases unmatched to any gene: 5. Germline V gene lookup returns CDR1 SEHNR and CDR2 FQNEAQ (reference sequence). CDR3 protein: CASSSGGGTFF. Written as DNA, the CDR3 is TGTGCCAGCAGCTCAGGCGGGGGGACGTTCTTC.

This clone appeared a single time. The J gene is TRBJ1-2, the V gene TRBV7-8, with D tentatively TRBD1 (6 bases). The CDR3 totals 15 residues. V was trimmed by 2 bases and J by 1 base, leaving 11 bases between them. Germline V gene sequence: CDR1 SGHVS, CDR2 FQNEAQ. The CDR3 spells CASSLLTGLNYGYTF. The CDR3 bases are TGTGCCAGCAGCTTACTCACAGGGCTTAACTATGGCTACACCTTC. Variable domain in full (rest from reference TRBV7-8 and TRBJ1-2): GAGVSQSPRYKVAKRGQDVALRCDPISGHVSLFWYQQALGQGPEFLTYFQNEAQLDKSGLPSDRFFAERPEGSVSTLKIQRTQQEDSAVYLCASSLLTGLNYGYTFGSGTRLTVV.